Following are 25 T cell receptor beta chains from one sample sequenced in a study of T cell responses to AZD1222 COVID-19 vaccine (dated by TCRdb to the early 2020s). The meaning of the sample's time point label: baseline before first vaccination. Receptor amplification or capture employed the immunoSEQ multiplex PCR assay. TCRdb obtained this table from immuneACCESS and retained in-frame rearrangements with V and J assigned. These tables miss some clones; where compared with another copy, unresolved V genes account for less than half of the shortfall, and the remainder is unexplained. Recorded for this sample are over 150,000 clones; around nine tenths of them occurred a single time. The ten biggest clones cover around 1.6% of the sample. The source material was peripheral blood, sampled on day 0 of AZD1222 vaccination. Every receptor here comes from an adult in good health.

This clone appeared once. The chain links TRBV7-3 to TRBJ2-2; D is perhaps TRBD1 (6 bases). Germline V gene lookup returns CDR1 SGHTA and CDR2 FQGTGA. V lost 4 bases, J lost 3 bases, and 12 bases lay in between. This CDR3 region has 15 residues. The CDR3 loop is CASSSTGLDTGELFF. The CDR3 DNA reads TGTGCCAGCAGCTCCACAGGGTTGGACACCGGGGAGCTGTTTTTT.

V is TRBV3-1 (or the pseudogene TRBV3-2) and J is TRBJ2-3, with no clear D. Trimming stripped 2 bases from V and 2 bases from J, with 5 bases between. Germline CDR1 reads LGHDT; CDR2 reads YNNKEL (reference sequence). The CDR3 totals 13 residues. Here the CDR3 DNA reads TGTGCCAGCAGCCAACCTAACACAGATACGCAGTATTTT. It codes for CASSQPNTDTQYF.

J is TRBJ2-5 and V is TRBV19; 14 bases are a match to TRBD2. The CDR3 length is 17 residues. The V gene's germline CDR1 is LNHDA and CDR2 SQIVND (reference sequence). The J segment lost 5 bases and the V segment lost 4 bases, leaving 9 bases of the junction unmatched. CDR3 nucleotide sequence: TGTGCCAGTAGTACCAGGGGACTAGCGGGAGTAGGGGAGACCCAGTACTTC. This encodes CASSTRGLAGVGETQYF.

The CDR3 coding sequence is TGTGCCTGCCCGGCGGGAGGGCCGGGTGAGCAGTTCTTC. The encoded protein is CACPAGGPGEQFF. The chain is built from TRBV30 and TRBJ2-1, with 9 bases fitting TRBD2. The ends lost 6 bases at V and 9 bases at J; junction bases unmatched: 9. This CDR3 is built from 13 residues. In germline, CDR1 is GTSNPN, CDR2 SVGIG (reference sequence).

This clone appeared once. The rearrangement joins TRBV18 to TRBJ2-6; 7 bases are a match to TRBD1. Germline V gene lookup returns CDR1 KGHSH and CDR2 LQKENI. V gave up 3 bases and J gave up 8 bases; unmatched junction bases: 7. The CDR3 totals 15 residues. CDR3 in amino acids: CASSPKGQRSNVLTF. The CDR3 coding sequence is TGTGCCAGCTCACCGAAGGGACAGAGGTCCAACGTCCTGACTTTC.

V and J are TRBV5-5 and TRBJ2-7; 10 nucleotides line up with TRBD1. With V trimmed by 4 bases and J by 3 bases, 7 bases remained unmatched. The CDR3 has 15 residues. The germline CDR1 and CDR2 sequences are SGHKS and YYEKEE (reference sequence). CDR3 protein: CASSGDRGDYYEQYF. Here the CDR3 DNA reads TGTGCCAGCAGCGGGGACAGGGGAGACTACTACGAGCAGTACTTC.

This clone was detected only a few times. The rearrangement uses TRBV7-9 and TRBJ2-7; D remains unclear. The CDR3 has 15 amino acids. The germline V and J ends were trimmed by 4 bases and 3 bases, with 16 bases remaining between them. Germline lookup yields CDR1 SEHNR and CDR2 FQNEAQ (reference sequence). Written as DNA, the CDR3 is TGTGCCAGCAGCTCTACCATGGACGTAAACTACGAGCAGTACTTC. This translates into CASSSTMDVNYEQYF.

This chain uses TRBV4-3 with TRBJ2-5; 11 bases agree with TRBD2. V lost 1 base, J lost 5 bases, and 6 bases stayed unmatched. CDR3 length: 16 residues. The germline CDR1 and CDR2 sequences are LGHNA and YSLEER. CDR3 coding DNA: TGCGCCAGCAGCCAAGGGGTAGCGGGGGGGCAGGAGACCCAGTACTTC. The encoded protein is CASSQGVAGGQETQYF.

The chain couples TRBV6-2 or TRBV6-3 to TRBJ2-7, with TRBD1 matching 8 bases. The V segment lost 2 bases and the J segment 11 bases; nucleotides outside the gene matches: 11. The CDR3 totals 14 residues. Germline V gene sequence: CDR1 MNHEY, CDR2 SVGEGT. The CDR3 region is CASSYIGQGGEKYF. CDR3 DNA sequence: TGTGCCAGCAGTTACATAGGACAGGGAGGTGAAAAGTACTTC.

V is TRBV10-2 and J is TRBJ2-7; D may correspond to TRBD1 or TRBD2 (5 bases each). V was trimmed by 1 base and J by 6 bases, leaving 10 bases between them. CDR3 size: 13 residues. CDR1 and CDR2 (germline): WSHSY, SAAADI. The CDR3 DNA is TGCGCCAGCAGTGAGTGGGGGAAAGGCGAGCAGTACTTC. Protein product: CASSEWGKGEQYF.

The chain uses TRBV19 and TRBJ1-5; D ambiguous. V shed 5 bases and J shed 2 bases, with 10 bases lying between them. CDR1 is LNHDA and CDR2 is SQIVND in the germline V gene (reference sequence). CDR3 length: 14 residues. CDR3 DNA: TGTGCCAGTAGTTGGGCGGTTGGCAATCAGCCCCAGCATTTT. Translating it yields CASSWAVGNQPQHF. The full variable domain, its missing parts supplied by reference TRBV19 and TRBJ1-5, is DGGITQSPKYLFRKEGQNVTLSCEQNLNHDAMYWYRQDPGQGLRLIYYSQIVNDFQKGDIAEGYSVSREKKESFPLTVTSAQKNPTAFYLCASSWAVGNQPQHFGDGTRLSIL.

This rearrangement joins TRBV5-4 to TRBJ2-6, with D perhaps matching TRBD1 or TRBD2 (5 bases each). This CDR3 region has 16 residues. Trimming took off 0 bases at V and 0 bases at J, with 7 bases between the two ends. In germline, CDR1 is SGHNT, CDR2 YYREEE (reference sequence). This CDR3 reads CASSLGGVSGANVLTF. The CDR3 DNA is TGTGCCAGCAGCTTGGGAGGGGTCTCTGGGGCCAACGTCCTGACTTTC. Full variable domain (remainder filled in from reference TRBV5-4 and TRBJ2-6): ETGVTQSPTHLIKTRGQQVTLRCSSQSGHNTVSWYQQALGQGPQFIFQYYREEENGRGNFPPRFSGLQFPNYSSELNVNALELDDSALYLCASSLGGVSGANVLTFGAGSRLTVL.

V gene TRBV11-3 combines with J gene TRBJ2-1; 7 nucleotides align to TRBD2. J lost 3 bases, V lost 5 bases, and 7 bases had no gene match. This CDR3 is built from 15 residues. The germline CDR1 and CDR2 sequences are SGHNT and YENEEA. The CDR3 loop reads CASSNGTTFYNEQFF. In DNA, the CDR3 is TGTGCCAGCAGCAACGGGACTACTTTCTACAATGAGCAGTTCTTC.

The sample holds one count of this clone. This sequence joins TRBV11-2 and TRBJ1-6, with D hard to call. CDR1 and CDR2 (germline): SGHAT, FQNNGV. Trimming took 5 bases from V and 9 from J, leaving 11 bases between them. CDR3 length: 13 residues. The CDR3 sequence: CASSPIAASPLHF. CDR3 sequence (DNA): TGTGCCAGCAGCCCAATAGCCGCTTCACCCCTCCACTTT. Looking up the rest from reference TRBV11-2 and TRBJ1-6 gives the full variable domain: EAGVAQSPRYKIIEKRQSVAFWCNPISGHATLYWYQQILGQGPKLLIQFQNNGVVDDSQLPKDRFSAERLKGVDSTLKIQPAKLEDSAVYLCASSPIAASPLHFGNGTRLTVT.

The chain combines TRBV6-5 with TRBJ1-6; D unclear. Germline V gene data show CDR1 as MNHEY and CDR2 as SVGAGI. The CDR3 is 15 residues long. Trimming stripped 9 bases from V and 12 bases from J, with 24 bases between. The CDR3 nucleotides read TGTGCCAGTACCCCGTCCGGCCGCGCCTCTATACCCCTCCACTTT. It codes for CASTPSGRASIPLHF.

This clone was seen a handful of times. The rearrangement joins TRBV21-1 to TRBJ1-1. TRBV21-1 is a recognized pseudogene. This CDR3 comprises 17 residues. The CDR3 spells CASSKAGTSLGNTEAFF. The CDR3 bases are TGTGCCAGCAGCAAAGCTGGGACTTCCCTCGGGAACACTGAAGCTTTCTTT.

The DNA of the CDR3 is TGTGCCAGCAGCACCAGGACGGGGATAGAGACCCAGTACTTC. Its translation: CASSTRTGIETQYF. The genes are TRBV5-6 and TRBJ2-5; tentative D call: TRBD2 (5 bases). The CDR3 loop spans 14 amino acids. Germline V gene lookup returns CDR1 SGHDT and CDR2 YYEEEE. Trimming shortened V by 4 bases and J by 4 bases, and 14 bases separated the two germline ends. Combining the CDR3 with reference TRBV5-6 and TRBJ2-5 gives the whole variable domain DAGVTQSPTHLIKTRGQQVTLRCSPKSGHDTVSWYQQALGQGPQFIFQYYEEEERQRGNFPDRFSGHQFPNYSSELNVNALLLGDSALYLCASSTRTGIETQYFGPGTRLLVL.

The chain uses TRBV18 and TRBJ1-4; no definite D call. This CDR3 is built from 16 residues. The V and J ends lost 3 bases and 1 base respectively, with 12 bases between them. Germline assignment: CDR1 KGHSH and CDR2 LQKENI. The CDR3 coding sequence is TGTGCCAGCTCACCCCTCGGGGTCGGAACTAATGAAAAACTGTTTTTT. This gives the protein CASSPLGVGTNEKLFF.

This rearrangement joins TRBV7-2 to TRBJ1-3; 7 positions agree with TRBD1. The CDR3 covers 19 residues. Germline V gives CDR1 SGHTA, CDR2 FQGNSA. Trimming removed 2 bases from V and 4 bases from J; junction bases left unmatched: 17. The CDR3 region has the DNA TGTGCCAGCAGCTTATACCCGAGACAGGGTCGCGCGTGGGGAAACACCATATATTTT. Its translation: CASSLYPRQGRAWGNTIYF.

This sequence joins TRBV5-6 and TRBJ1-2; TRBD1 agrees at 9 bases. V shed 4 bases, J shed 2 bases, and the junction held 3 bases outside the gene matches. This CDR3 is built from 14 residues. Germline lookup yields CDR1 SGHDT and CDR2 YYEEEE. CDR3 nucleotide sequence: TGTGCCAGCAGCAAACAGGGGGCGAACTATGGCTACACCTTC. It specifies CASSKQGANYGYTF. Supplemented by reference TRBV5-6 and TRBJ1-2, the full variable domain reads DAGVTQSPTHLIKTRGQQVTLRCSPKSGHDTVSWYQQALGQGPQFIFQYYEEEERQRGNFPDRFSGHQFPNYSSELNVNALLLGDSALYLCASSKQGANYGYTFGSGTRLTVV.

The V gene is TRBV5-1, the J gene TRBJ2-1; D unclear. The CDR3 is 14 amino acids. Between the trimmed V and J ends, which lost 6 bases and 6 bases, there was a span of 16 bases. Looked up from germline, CDR1 is SGHRS and CDR2 is YFSETQ. CDR3 nucleotide sequence: TGCGCCAGCATCCCTACCTGGTCTAGCAATGAGCAGTTCTTC. As protein: CASIPTWSSNEQFF.

The CDR3 loop reads CASSKAQVYEQYF. CDR3 DNA: TGTGCCAGCAGCAAGGCTCAGGTGTACGAGCAGTACTTC. The J gene is TRBJ2-7, the V gene TRBV7-6; D is ambiguous. Germline CDR1 and CDR2: SGHVS and FNYEAQ. The length of the CDR3 is 13 residues. Trimming took off 5 bases at V and 4 bases at J, with 12 bases between the two ends.

The count of this clone is one. The chain employs TRBV9 and TRBJ2-5, with D possibly being TRBD1 (6 bases). Per the germline V gene, CDR1 is SGDLS and CDR2 is YYNGEE. The CDR3 is made up of 14 amino acids. V was cut by 3 bases and J by 2 bases, with 11 bases left in between. The CDR3 reads CASSGTGRQETQYF. Written as DNA, the CDR3 is TGTGCCAGCAGCGGCACAGGGCGTCAAGAGACCCAGTACTTC.

J is TRBJ2-1 and V is TRBV18; TRBD1 is a possible D gene (7 bases). Germline lookup yields CDR1 KGHSH and CDR2 LQKENI. The CDR3 loop spans 15 amino acids. V was cut by 6 bases and J by 3 bases, with 15 bases left in between. DNA of the CDR3: TGTGCCAGCTCCGTGGGACAGCGGGTCTACAATGAGCAGTTCTTC. Protein sequence: CASSVGQRVYNEQFF.

V gene TRBV5-1 combines with J gene TRBJ1-5; tentatively, D is TRBD1 (5 bases). CDR1 SGHRS and CDR2 YFSETQ come from the germline V gene. V shed 4 bases and J shed 7 bases, with 12 bases lying between them. CDR3 length equals 13 residues. CDR3 nucleotide sequence: TGCGCCAGCAGCCCGGGGGGTAGCCAGCCCCAGCATTTT. This sequence encodes CASSPGGSQPQHF.